What follows describes a single T cell receptor beta chain. The data are from a study of blood T cell repertoires in COVID-19. Method: immunoSEQ multiplex PCR; TCRdb's copy keeps in-frame clones and lacks some. The table lists 150,000 to 200,000 clones, about three quarters of them singletons. The CDR3 length is 14 residues. V lost 5 bases and J 2 bases, leaving 12 bases between the germline ends. Germline CDR1 LNHDA, CDR2 SQIVND (reference sequence). The sample taken for sequencing was peripheral blood. This clonotype was obtained from a woman in her seventies with acute or convalescent COVID-19. This sequence joins TRBV19 and TRBJ1-1; D remains unclear. CDR3 sequence reads: CASSSRRLNTEAFF. CDR3 nucleotide sequence: TGTGCCAGTAGTTCCCGGAGACTTAACACTGAAGCTTTCTTT. The variable domain in full, with the rest retrieved from reference TRBV19 and TRBJ1-1, is DGGITQSPKYLFRKEGQNVTLSCEQNLNHDAMYWYRQDPGQGLRLIYYSQIVNDFQKGDIAEGYSVSREKKESFPLTVTSAQKNPTAFYLCASSSRRLNTEAFFGQGTRLTVV.